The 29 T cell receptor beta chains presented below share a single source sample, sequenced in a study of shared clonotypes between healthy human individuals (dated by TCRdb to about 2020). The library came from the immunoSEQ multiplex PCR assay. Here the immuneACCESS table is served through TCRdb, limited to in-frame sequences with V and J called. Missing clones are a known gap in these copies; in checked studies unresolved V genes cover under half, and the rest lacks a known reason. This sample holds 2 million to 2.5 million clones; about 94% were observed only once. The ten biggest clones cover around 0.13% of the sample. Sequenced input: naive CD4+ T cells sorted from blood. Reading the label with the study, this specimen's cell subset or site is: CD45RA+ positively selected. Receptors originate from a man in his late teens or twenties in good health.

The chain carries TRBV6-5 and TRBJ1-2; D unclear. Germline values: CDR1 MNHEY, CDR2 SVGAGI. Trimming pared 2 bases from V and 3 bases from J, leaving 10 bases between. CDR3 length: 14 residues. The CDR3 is CASSYDKGYYGYTF. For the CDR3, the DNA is TGTGCCAGCAGTTACGACAAGGGATACTATGGCTACACCTTC.

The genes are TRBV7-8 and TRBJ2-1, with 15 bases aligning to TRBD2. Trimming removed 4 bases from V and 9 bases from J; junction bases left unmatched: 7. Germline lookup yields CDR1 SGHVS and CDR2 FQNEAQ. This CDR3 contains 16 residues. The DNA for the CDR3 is TGTGCCAGCAGCTGGGGACTAGCGGGGGGTTTAACTGAGCAGTTCTTC. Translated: CASSWGLAGGLTEQFF. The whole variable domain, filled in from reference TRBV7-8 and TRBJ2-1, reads GAGVSQSPRYKVAKRGQDVALRCDPISGHVSLFWYQQALGQGPEFLTYFQNEAQLDKSGLPSDRFFAERPEGSVSTLKIQRTQQEDSAVYLCASSWGLAGGLTEQFFGPGTRLTVL.

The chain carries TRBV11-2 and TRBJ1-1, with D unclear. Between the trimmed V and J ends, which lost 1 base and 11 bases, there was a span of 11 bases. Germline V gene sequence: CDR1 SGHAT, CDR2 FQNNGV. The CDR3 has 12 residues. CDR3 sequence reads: CASSLGVGAAFF. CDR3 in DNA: TGTGCCAGCAGCTTAGGAGTGGGTGCGGCTTTCTTT.

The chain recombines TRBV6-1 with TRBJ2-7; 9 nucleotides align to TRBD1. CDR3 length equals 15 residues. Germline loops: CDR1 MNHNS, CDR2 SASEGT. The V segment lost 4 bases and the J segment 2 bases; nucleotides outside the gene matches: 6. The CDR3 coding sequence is TGTGCCAGCAGTGGGGGACAGGGTATCGCCTACGAGCAGTACTTC. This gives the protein CASSGGQGIAYEQYF.

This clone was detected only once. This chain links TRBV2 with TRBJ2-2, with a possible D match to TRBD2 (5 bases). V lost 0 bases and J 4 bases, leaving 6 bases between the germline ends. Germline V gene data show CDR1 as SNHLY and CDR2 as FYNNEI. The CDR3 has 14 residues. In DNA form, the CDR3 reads TGTGCCAGCAGTGAAGCGGCGGGCACCGGGGAGCTGTTTTTT. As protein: CASSEAAGTGELFF.

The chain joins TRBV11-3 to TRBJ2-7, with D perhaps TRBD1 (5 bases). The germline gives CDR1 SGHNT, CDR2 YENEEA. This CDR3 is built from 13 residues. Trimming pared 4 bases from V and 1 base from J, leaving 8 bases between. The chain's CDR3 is CASSYTGSYEQYF. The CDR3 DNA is TGTGCCAGCAGCTATACAGGATCCTACGAGCAGTACTTC.

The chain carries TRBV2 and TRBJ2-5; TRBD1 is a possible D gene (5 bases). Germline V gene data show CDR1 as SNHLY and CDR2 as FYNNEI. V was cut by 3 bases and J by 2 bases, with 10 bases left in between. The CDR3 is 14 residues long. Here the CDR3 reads CASSDLDRQETQYF. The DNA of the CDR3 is TGTGCCAGCAGTGACCTCGACAGACAAGAGACCCAGTACTTC.

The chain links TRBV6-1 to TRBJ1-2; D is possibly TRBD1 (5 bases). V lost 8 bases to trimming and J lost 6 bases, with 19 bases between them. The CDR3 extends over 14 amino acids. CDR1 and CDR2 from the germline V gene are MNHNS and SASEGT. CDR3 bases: TGTGCCAGCCGATATGCAGGGATGGGAAATGGCTACACCTTC. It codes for CASRYAGMGNGYTF.

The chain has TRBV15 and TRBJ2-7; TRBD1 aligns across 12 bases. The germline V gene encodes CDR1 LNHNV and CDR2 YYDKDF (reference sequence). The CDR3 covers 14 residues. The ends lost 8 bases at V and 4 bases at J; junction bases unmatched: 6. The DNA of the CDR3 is TGTGCCACCTCCACGGGACAGGGGGCGTACGAGCAGTACTTC. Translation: CATSTGQGAYEQYF.

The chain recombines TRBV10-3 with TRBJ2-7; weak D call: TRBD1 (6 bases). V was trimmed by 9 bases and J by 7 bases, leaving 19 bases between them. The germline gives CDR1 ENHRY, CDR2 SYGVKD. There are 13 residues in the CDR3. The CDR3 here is CAIKGGPSPEQYF. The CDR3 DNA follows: TGTGCCATAAAAGGGGGTCCATCCCCAGAGCAGTACTTC.

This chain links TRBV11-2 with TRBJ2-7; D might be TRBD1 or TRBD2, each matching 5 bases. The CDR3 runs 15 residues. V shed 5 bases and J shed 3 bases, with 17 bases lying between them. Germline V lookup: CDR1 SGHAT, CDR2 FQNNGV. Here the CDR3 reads CASSPAGASHYEQYF. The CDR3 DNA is TGTGCCAGCAGCCCCGCCGGGGCTAGCCACTACGAGCAGTACTTC.

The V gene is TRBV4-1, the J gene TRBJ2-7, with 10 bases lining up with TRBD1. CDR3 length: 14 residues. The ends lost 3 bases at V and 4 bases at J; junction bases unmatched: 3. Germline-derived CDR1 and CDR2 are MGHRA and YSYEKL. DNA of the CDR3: TGCGCCAGCAGCCAGACAGGGGGCACTTACGAGCAGTACTTC. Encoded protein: CASSQTGGTYEQYF.

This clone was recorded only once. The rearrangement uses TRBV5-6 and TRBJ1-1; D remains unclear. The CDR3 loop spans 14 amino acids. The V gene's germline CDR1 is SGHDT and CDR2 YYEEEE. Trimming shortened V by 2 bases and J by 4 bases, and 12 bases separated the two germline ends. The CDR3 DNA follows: TGTGCCAGCAGCTTAGTACGGCGCCGCACTGAAGCTTTCTTT. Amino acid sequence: CASSLVRRRTEAFF.

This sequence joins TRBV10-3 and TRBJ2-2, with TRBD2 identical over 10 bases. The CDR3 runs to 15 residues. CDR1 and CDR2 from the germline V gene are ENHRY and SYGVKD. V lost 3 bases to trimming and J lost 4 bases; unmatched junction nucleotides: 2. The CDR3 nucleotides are TGTGCCATCAGTGAATGGACTAGCGGCACCGGGGAGCTGTTTTTT. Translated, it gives CAISEWTSGTGELFF.

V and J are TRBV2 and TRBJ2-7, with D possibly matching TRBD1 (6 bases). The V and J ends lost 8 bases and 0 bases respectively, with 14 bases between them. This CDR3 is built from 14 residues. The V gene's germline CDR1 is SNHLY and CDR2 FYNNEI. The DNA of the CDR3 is TGTGCCAGCGTCTTCAGGGGTAGCTCCTACGAGCAGTACTTC. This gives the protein CASVFRGSSYEQYF.

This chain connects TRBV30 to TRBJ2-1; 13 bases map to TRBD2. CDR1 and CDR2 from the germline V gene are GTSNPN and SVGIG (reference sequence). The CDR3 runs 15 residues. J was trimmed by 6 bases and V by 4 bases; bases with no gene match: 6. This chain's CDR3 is CAWKKGLAGVNEQFF. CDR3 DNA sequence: TGTGCCTGGAAAAAAGGACTAGCGGGAGTCAATGAGCAGTTCTTC.

The CDR3, as DNA: TGTGCCAGCGCCAGGAGCATCAATTCACCCCTCCACTTT. Its protein product is CASARSINSPLHF. The chain uses TRBV2 and TRBJ1-6, with no clear D. CDR1 is SNHLY, CDR2 FYNNEI, per germline. V lost 8 bases and J lost 7, with 12 bases in between. CDR3 length equals 13 residues.

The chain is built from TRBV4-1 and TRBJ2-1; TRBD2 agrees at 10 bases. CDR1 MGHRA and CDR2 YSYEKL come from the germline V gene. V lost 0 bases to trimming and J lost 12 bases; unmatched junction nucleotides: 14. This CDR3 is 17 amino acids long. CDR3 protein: CASSQEFMSGGALGQFF. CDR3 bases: TGCGCCAGCAGCCAAGAGTTTATGAGCGGGGGGGCCCTCGGGCAGTTCTTC.

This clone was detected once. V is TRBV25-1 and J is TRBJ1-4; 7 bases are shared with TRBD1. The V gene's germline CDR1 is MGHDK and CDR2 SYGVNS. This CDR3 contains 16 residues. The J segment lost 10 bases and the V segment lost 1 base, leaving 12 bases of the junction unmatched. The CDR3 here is CASSELGQGETAKLFF. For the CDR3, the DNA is TGTGCCAGCAGTGAATTAGGTCAGGGGGAGACTGCAAAACTGTTTTTT.

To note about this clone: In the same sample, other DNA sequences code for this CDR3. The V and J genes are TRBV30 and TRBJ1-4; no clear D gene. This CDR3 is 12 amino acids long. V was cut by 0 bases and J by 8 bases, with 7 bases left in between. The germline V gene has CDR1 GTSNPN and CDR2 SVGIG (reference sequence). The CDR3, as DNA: TGTGCCTGGAGTGTACTGGGAGAAAAACTGTTTTTT. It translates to CAWSVLGEKLFF.

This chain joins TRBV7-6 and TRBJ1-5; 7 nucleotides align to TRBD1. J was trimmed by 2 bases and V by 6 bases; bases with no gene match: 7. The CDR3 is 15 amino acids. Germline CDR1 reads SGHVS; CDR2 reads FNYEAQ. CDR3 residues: CASRTGNIGNQPQHF. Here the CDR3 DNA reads TGTGCCAGCAGGACAGGGAATATTGGCAATCAGCCCCAGCATTTT.

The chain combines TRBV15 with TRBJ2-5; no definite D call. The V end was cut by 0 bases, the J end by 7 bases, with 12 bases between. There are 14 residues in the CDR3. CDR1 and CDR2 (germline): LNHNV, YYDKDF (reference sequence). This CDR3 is CATSRDRVLGTQYF. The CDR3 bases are TGTGCCACCAGCAGAGATAGGGTGCTAGGGACCCAGTACTTC.

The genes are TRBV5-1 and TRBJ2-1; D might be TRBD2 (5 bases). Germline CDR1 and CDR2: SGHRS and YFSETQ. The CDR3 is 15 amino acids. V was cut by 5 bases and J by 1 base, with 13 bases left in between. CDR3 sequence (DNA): TGCGCCAGCAGTCCGGGTAGCGTTTCCTACAATGAGCAGTTCTTC. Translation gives CASSPGSVSYNEQFF.

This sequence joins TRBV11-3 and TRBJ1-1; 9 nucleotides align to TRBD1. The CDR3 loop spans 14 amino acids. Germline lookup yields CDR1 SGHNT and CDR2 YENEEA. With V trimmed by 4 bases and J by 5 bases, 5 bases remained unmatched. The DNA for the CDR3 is TGTGCCAGCAGCTCGGGACAGGGAAGGACTGAAGCTTTCTTT. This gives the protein CASSSGQGRTEAFF.

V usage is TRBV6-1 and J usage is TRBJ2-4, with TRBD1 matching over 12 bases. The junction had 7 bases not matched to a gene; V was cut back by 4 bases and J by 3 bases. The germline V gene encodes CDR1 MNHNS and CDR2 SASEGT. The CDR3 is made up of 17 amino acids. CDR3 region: CASSGGTGGTDKNIQYF. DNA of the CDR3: TGTGCCAGCAGTGGAGGGACAGGGGGCACGGACAAAAACATTCAGTACTTC.

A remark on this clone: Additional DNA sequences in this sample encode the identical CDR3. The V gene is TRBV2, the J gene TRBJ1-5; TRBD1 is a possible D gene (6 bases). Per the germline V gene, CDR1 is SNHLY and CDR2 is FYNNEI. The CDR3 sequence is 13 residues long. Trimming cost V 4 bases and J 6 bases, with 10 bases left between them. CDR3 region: CASSGQEGQPQHF. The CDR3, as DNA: TGTGCCAGCAGTGGACAGGAGGGTCAGCCCCAGCATTTT.

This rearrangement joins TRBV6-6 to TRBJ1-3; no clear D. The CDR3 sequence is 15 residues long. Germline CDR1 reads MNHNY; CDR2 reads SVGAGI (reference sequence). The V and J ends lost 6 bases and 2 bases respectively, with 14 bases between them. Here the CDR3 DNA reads TGTGCCAGCAGAATAACAGAGCTGGCTGGAAACACCATATATTTT. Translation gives CASRITELAGNTIYF.

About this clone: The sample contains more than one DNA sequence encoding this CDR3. The CDR3 region is CASSPGTSGYNEQFF. The CDR3 region has the DNA TGTGCCAGCAGTCCCGGGACTAGCGGCTACAATGAGCAGTTCTTC. The chain uses TRBV6-6 and TRBJ2-1; TRBD2 matches 11 bases. The germline gives CDR1 MNHNY, CDR2 SVGAGI (reference sequence). The CDR3 has 15 residues. The J segment lost 3 bases and the V segment lost 5 bases, leaving 3 bases of the junction unmatched.

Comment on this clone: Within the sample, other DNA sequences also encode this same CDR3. In DNA, the CDR3 is TGTGCCAGTAGTAACCAGGGGGCGTACGAGCAGTACTTC. Protein product: CASSNQGAYEQYF. The chain carries TRBV19 and TRBJ2-7; 8 bases are a match to TRBD1. The CDR3 spans 13 residues. Trimming cost V 4 bases and J 4 bases; bases outside gene matches: 3. Germline lookup yields CDR1 LNHDA and CDR2 SQIVND (reference sequence).